The T cell receptor (beta chain) under discussion was sequenced for a study of T-cell reconstitution after alpha-beta-depleted transplantation in children. This sample's TCRbeta library carried unique molecular identifier barcodes. From the PCR reads, TCRdb called clonotypes with MiXCR, one entry per CDR3 protein. The sample consists of some 350,000 distinct CDR3 sequences, around 10% of them appearing once. This clonotype was found a few times. V gave up 4 bases and J gave up 7 bases; unmatched junction bases: 13. This CDR3 is built from 16 residues. Germline-derived CDR1 and CDR2 are MDHEN and SYDVKM.

V is TRBV28 and J is TRBJ2-5; the match to TRBD1 covers 9 bases. The TCR comes from a human donor who donated a stem cell graft to a child with acute lymphoblastic leukemia. The sample in question was PBMCs from the stem cell graft donor, obtained from the stem cell graft. The CDR3 bases are TGTGCCAGCAGTTCGTCGGGACAGGGCCCCACCTCGACCCAGTACTTC. Its protein product is CASSSSGQGPTSTQYF. Full variable domain (outside the CDR3, taken from reference TRBV28 and TRBJ2-5): DVKVTQSSRYLVKRTGEKVFLECVQDMDHENMFWYRQDPGLGLRLIYFSYDVKMKEKGDIPEGYSVSREKKERFSLILESASTNQTSMYLCASSSSGQGPTSTQYFGPGTRLLVL.